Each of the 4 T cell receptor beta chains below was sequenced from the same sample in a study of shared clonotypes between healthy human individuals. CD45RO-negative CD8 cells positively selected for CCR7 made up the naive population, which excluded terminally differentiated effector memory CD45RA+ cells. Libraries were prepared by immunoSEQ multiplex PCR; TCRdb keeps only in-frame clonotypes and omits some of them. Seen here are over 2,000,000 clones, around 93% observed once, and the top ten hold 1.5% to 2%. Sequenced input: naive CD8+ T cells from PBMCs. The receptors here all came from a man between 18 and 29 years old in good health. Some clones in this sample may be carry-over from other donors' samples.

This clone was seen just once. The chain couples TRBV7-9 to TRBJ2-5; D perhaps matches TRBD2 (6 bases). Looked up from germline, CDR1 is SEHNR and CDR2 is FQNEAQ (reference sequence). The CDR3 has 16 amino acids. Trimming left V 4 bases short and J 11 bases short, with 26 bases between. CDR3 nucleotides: TGTGCCAGCAGCTATACACACGGAACCAAGACGGGGGAGCAGTACTTC. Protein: CASSYTHGTKTGEQYF.

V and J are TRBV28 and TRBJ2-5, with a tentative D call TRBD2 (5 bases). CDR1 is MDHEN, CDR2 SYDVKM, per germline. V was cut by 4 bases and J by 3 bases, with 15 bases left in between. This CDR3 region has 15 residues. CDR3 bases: TGTGCCAGCAGTTCCACAGAGAGGGAAAAAGAGACCCAGTACTTC. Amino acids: CASSSTEREKETQYF.

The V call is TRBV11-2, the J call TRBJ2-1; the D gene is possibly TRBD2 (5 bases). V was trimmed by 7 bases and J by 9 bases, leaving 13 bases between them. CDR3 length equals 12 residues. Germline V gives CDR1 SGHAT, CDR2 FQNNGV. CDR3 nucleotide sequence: TGTGCCAGCAACTCAGAAGGGAGTGAGCAGTTCTTC. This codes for CASNSEGSEQFF.

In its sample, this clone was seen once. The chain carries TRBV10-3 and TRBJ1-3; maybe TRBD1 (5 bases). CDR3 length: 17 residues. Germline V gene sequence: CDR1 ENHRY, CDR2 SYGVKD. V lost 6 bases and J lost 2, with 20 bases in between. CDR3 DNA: TGTGCCATCAGGACACGCGCAGGGAAGGAGCCTGGAAACACCATATATTTT. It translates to CAIRTRAGKEPGNTIYF.